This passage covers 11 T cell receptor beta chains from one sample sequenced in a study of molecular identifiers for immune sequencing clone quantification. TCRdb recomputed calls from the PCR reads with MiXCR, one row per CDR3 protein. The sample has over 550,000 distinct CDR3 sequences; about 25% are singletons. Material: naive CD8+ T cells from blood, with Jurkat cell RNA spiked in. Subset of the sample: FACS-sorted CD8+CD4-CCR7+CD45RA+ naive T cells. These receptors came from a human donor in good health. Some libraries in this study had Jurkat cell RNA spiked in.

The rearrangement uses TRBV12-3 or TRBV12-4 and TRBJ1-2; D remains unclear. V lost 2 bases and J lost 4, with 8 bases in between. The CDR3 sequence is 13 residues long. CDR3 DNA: TGTGCCAGCAGTTTATCTCCCATCTATGGCTACACCTTC. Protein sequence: CASSLSPIYGYTF.

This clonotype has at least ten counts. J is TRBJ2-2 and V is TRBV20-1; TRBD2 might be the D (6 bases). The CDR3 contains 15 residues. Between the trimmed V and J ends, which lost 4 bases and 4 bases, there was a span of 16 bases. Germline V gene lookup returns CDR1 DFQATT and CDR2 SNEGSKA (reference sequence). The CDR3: CSANPKGRTTGELFF. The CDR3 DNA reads TGCAGTGCTAACCCTAAGGGGAGGACCACCGGGGAGCTGTTTTTT.

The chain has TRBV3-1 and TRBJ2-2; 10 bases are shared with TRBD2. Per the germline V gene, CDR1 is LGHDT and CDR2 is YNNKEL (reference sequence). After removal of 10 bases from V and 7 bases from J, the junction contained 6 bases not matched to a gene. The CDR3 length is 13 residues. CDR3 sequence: CAIEAGGNGELFF. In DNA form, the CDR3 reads TGTGCCATCGAAGCGGGAGGGAACGGGGAGCTGTTTTTT.

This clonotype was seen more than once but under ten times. The CDR3 region is CASSYRGAFVSNEQFF. The DNA of the CDR3 is TGTGCCAGCAGTTACCGCGGGGCTTTCGTCTCCAATGAGCAGTTCTTC. The rearrangement joins TRBV6-2 or TRBV6-3 to TRBJ2-1; tentative D call: TRBD2 (6 bases). Per the germline V gene, CDR1 is MNHEY and CDR2 is SVGEGT. V was cut by 2 bases and J by 6 bases, with 17 bases left in between. The CDR3 is made up of 16 amino acids.

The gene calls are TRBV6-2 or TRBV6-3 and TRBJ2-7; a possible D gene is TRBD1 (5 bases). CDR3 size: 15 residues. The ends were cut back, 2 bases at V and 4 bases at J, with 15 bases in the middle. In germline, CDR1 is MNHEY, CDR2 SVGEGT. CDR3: CASSYKGLKGYEQYF. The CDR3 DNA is TGTGCCAGCAGTTACAAAGGGTTGAAGGGGTACGAGCAGTACTTC.

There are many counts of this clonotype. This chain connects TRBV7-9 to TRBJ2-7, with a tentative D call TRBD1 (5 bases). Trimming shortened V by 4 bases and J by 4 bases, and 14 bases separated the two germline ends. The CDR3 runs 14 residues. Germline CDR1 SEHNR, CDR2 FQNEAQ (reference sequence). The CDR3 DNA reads TGTGCCAGCAGCTCGCAGGGTATAGGGTACGAGCAGTACTTC. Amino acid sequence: CASSSQGIGYEQYF.

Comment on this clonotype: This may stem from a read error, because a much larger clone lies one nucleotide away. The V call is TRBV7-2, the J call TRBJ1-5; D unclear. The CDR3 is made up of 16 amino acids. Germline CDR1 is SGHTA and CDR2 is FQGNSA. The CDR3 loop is CASSSVASDSNQPHHF. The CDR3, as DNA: TGTGCCAGCAGCTCCGTTGCATCAGATAGCAATCAGCCCCACCATTTT.

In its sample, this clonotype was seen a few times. CDR3 residues: CASSQTLAGDITGELFF. Written as DNA, the CDR3 is TGTGCCAGCAGCCAAACACTAGCGGGAGATATCACCGGGGAGCTGTTTTTT. V is TRBV4-2 and J is TRBJ2-2; TRBD2 aligns across 11 bases. The V and J ends lost 2 bases and 4 bases, in that order; junction bases with no gene match: 6. Per the germline V gene, CDR1 is LGHNA and CDR2 is YNFKEQ. The CDR3 contains 17 residues.

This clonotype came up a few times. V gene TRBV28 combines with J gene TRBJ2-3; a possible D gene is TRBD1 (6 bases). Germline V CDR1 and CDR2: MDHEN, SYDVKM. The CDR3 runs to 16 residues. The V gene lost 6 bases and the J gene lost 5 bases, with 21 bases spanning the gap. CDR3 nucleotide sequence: TGTGCCAGCAGGAAGCCAGGGGTGGGATCAGGAGATACGCAGTATTTT. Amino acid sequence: CASRKPGVGSGDTQYF.

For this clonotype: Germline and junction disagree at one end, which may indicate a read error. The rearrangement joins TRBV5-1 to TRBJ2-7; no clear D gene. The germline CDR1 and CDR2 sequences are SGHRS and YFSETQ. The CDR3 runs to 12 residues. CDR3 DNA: TGCGCCGGCAGCTTGGTGGACGGGCAGCAGTACTTC. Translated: CAGSLVDGQQYF. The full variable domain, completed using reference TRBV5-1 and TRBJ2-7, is KAGVTQTPRYLIKTRGQQVTLSCSPISGHRSVSWYQQTPGQGLQFLFEYFSETQRNKGNFPGRFSGRQFSNSRSEMNVSTLELGDSALYLCAGSLVDGQQYFGPGTRLTVT.

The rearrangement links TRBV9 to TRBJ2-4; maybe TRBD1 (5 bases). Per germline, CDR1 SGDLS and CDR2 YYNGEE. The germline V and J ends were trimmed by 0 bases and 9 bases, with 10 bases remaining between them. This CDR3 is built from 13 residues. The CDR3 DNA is TGTGCCAGCAGCGTAGACAGGCAGGCCATTCAGTACTTC. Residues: CASSVDRQAIQYF.